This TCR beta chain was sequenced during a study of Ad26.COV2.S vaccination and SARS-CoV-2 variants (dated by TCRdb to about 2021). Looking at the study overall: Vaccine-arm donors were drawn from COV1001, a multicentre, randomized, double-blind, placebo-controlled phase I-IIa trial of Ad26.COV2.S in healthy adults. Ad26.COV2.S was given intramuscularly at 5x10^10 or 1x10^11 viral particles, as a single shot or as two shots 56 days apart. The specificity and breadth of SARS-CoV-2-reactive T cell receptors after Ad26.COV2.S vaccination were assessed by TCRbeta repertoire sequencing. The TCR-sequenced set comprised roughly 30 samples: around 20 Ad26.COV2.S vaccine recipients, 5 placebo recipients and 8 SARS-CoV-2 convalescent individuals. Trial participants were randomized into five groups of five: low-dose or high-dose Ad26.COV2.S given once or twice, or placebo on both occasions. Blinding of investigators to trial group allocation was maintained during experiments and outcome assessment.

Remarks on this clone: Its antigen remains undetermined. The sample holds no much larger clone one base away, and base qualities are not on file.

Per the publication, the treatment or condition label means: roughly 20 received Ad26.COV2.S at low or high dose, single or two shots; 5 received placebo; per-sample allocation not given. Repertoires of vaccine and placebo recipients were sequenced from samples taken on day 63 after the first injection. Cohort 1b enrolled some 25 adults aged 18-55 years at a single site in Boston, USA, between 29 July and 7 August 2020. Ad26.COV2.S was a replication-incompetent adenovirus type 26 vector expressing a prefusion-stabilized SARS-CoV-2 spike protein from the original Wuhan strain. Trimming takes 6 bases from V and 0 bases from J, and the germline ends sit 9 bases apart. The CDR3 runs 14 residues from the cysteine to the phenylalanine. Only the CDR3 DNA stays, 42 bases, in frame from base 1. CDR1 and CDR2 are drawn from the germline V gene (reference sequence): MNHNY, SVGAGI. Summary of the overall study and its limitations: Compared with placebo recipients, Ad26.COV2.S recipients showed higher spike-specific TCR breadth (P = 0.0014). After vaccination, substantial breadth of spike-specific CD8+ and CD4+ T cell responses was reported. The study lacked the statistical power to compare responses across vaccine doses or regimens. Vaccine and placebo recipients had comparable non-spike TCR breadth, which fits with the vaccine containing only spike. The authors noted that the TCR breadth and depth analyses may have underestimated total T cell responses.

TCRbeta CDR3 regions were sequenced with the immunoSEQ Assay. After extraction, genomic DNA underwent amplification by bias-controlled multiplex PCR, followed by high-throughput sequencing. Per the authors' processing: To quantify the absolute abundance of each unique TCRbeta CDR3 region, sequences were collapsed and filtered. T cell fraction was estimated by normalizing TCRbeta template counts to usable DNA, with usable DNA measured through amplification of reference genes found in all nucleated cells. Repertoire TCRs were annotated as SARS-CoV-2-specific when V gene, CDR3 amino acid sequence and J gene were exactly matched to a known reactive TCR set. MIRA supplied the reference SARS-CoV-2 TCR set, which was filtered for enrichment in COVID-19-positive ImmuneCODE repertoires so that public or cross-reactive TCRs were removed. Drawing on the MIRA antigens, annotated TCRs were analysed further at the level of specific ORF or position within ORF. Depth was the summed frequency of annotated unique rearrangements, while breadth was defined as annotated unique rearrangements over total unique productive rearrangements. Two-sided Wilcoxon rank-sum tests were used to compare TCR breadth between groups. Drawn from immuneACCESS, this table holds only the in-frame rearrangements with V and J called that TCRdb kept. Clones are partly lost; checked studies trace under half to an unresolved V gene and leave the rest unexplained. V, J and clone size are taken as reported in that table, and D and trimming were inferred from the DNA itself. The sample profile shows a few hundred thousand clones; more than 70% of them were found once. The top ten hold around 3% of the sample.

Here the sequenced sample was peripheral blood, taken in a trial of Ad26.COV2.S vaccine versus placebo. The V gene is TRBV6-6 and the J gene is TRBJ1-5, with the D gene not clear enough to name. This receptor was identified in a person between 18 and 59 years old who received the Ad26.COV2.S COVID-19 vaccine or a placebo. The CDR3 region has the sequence CASSRDNSNQPQHF. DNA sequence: TGTGCCAGCAGCCGAGACAATAGCAATCAGCCCCAGCATTTT.